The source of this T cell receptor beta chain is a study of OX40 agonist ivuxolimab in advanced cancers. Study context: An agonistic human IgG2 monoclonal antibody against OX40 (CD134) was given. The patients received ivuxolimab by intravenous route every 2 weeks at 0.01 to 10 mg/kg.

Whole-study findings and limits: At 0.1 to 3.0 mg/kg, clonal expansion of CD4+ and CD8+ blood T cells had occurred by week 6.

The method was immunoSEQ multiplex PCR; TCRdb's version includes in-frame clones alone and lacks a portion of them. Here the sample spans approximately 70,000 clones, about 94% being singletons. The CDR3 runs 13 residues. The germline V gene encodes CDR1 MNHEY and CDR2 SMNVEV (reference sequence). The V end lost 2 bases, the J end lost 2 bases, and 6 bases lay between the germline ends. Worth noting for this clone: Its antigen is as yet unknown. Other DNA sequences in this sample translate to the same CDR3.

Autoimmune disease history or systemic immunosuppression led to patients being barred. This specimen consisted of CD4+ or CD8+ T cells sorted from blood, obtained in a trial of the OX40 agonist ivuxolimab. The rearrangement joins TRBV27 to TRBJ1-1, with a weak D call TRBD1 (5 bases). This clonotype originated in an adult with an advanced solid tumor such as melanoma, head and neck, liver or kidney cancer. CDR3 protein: CASSLGANTEAFF. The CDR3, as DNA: TGTGCCAGCAGTTTAGGGGCAAACACTGAAGCTTTCTTT.